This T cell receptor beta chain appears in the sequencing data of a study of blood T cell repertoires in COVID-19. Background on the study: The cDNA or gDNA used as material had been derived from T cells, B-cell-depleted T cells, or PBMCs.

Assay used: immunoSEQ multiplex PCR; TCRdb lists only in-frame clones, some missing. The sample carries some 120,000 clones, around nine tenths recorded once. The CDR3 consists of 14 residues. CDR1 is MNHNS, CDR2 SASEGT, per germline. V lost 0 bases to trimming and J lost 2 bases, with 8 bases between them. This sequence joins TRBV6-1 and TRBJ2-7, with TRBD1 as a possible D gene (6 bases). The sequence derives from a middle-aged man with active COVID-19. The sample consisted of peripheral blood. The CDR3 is CASSEAGGPYEQYF. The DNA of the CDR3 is TGTGCCAGCAGTGAAGCTGGGGGCCCCTACGAGCAGTACTTC.